This T cell receptor (beta chain) was recovered during a study of blood T cells in healthy people across ages (dated by TCRdb to about 2015). About the full investigation: Template switching captured roughly one uniquely barcoded TCR beta cDNA molecule per two T cells in model experiments. Four age groups were formed from the donors: young (average approximately 15 years), middle-aged (approximately 39), aged (around 62) and long-lived (around 80). To track age-related changes in TCR beta repertoire diversity, the study relied on deep sequencing normalized with unique cDNA molecular identifiers. To avoid experimental bias, donors of different ages were randomly spread across the sequencing lanes. The study analyzed two additional independent replicas of 1 million unique cDNA reads from the same blood draw for two donors, one aged 18 to 29 and one aged 80 or older.

The protocol used for the library was 5' RACE. Sequencing used an Illumina HiSeq 2500. A second PCR of roughly 6 to 12 cycles was performed with a sample-barcoded 5' primer and a J-beta primer mix. A unique molecular identifier was introduced onto each TCR beta cDNA molecule by a template-switch 5' adaptor carrying 12 random nucleotides. Each sample yielded at least 2.5 million CDR3-containing paired-end reads. The Mint cDNA synthesis kit, primed by a TRBC-specific oligonucleotide, was used to synthesize first-strand cDNA from all RNA. All cDNA was treated with uracil-DNA glycosylase and then went through a first 18-cycle PCR with the universal primers M1SS and BC2_uni_R. In the authors' own workflow: For normalization, 1 million high-quality reads, each with a distinct molecular identifier, were randomly selected from each sample. Reads with shared molecular identifiers were discarded instead of being binned into consensus sequences. MiTCR, set to a Q25 quality threshold and the strictest error-elimination algorithm, was used for CDR3 identification, clonotype clustering and error correction. A nonparametric unseen species model using Euler transformation provided a lower-bound estimate of total TCR beta diversity. The raw public reads went through TCRdb reprocessing: fastp at Q25, MiXCR clone calling, in-frame beta chains kept. Each CDR3 protein appears once, grouped with its most common genes and DNA. In this record, the V and J calls reflect TCRdb's handling and not the investigators' own analysis. The table for this sample lists hundreds of thousands of distinct CDR3 sequences; roughly 53% of them were counted only once. The ten largest clones capture over 30% of the sample.

The donors were 40 or so Caucasian individuals from Russia, aged roughly 6 to 90 years, who were systemically healthy. Ten milliliters of peripheral blood were drawn from each donor into EDTA-treated Vacutainer tubes. Ficoll-Paque density-gradient centrifugation was used to isolate PBMCs, with at least 6 million obtained per sample. Trizol reagent was used to extract total RNA from the PBMCs, yielding at least 5.5 micrograms per sample. For every donor, an aliquot of PBMCs went through flow cytometry to measure the percentages of naive CD45RAhigh/CD27high T cells. The paper's findings and limits, for the study overall: Estimates of total diversity from one million sequenced T cells were regarded as lower bounds and underestimates. Conclusive comparison of naive and antigen-experienced compartments was prevented by the profiling of bulk unsorted PBMCs. The CMV infection status of donors was not known, potentially confounding age-related changes in expanded clonotypes. As age increased, observed TCR beta diversity per million T cells dropped in a roughly linear way, and a significant reduction was already evident by age about 40. Compared with the aged group, the long-lived group had more naive CD4+ T cells, fewer expanded clones and increased TCR diversity, a pattern suggesting age selection. The percentage of naive T cells measured by flow cytometry correlated strongly with observed TCR beta diversity.

A word on this clonotype: Its antigen is currently not known. No base quality information exists; no much larger clone differs at one position.

Reading the germline V gene gives CDR1 SGDLS and CDR2 YYNGEE. V and J are trimmed by 3 bases and 3 bases, and the gene matches miss 11 bases of the junction. The CDR3, cysteine through phenylalanine, is 17 amino acids long. The retained sequence is limited to the CDR3, 51 bases, with the frame set at the first base. The sequencing sample was made of blood. This receptor chain uses TRBV9 and TRBJ2-7, and TRBD2 aligns with 11 junction nucleotides. The TCR sequence derives from a man aged 60 to 75 in good health. The CDR3 sequence is CASSDEPVAGGHYEQYF. At the DNA level, the sequence is TGTGCCAGCAGCGACGAACCCGTAGCGGGGGGGCACTACGAGCAGTACTTC. Outside the CDR3, residues come from the reference TRBV9 and TRBJ2-7 proteins, so the full variable domain is: DSGVTQTPKHLITATGQRVTLRCSPRSGDLSVYWYQQSLDQGLQFLIQYYNGEERAKGNILERFSAQQFPDLHSELNLSSLELGDSALYFCASSDEPVAGGHYEQYFGPGTRLTVT.